This TCR beta chain was recorded in a study of shared clonotypes between healthy human individuals. Naive CD8 populations comprised CD45RO-negative cells positively selected for CCR7, excluding terminally differentiated effector memory CD45RA+ cells. The CDR3 totals 16 residues. After removal of 0 bases from V and 5 bases from J, the junction contained 5 bases not matched to a gene. CDR1 MNHEY and CDR2 SVGAGI come from the germline V gene. The table came from immunoSEQ multiplex PCR; TCRdb's copy has only in-frame clones and leaves some out. The data show roughly 600,000 clones, 95% to 98% seen once.

Sequencing was carried out using naive CD8+ T cells sorted from blood. The V and J genes are TRBV6-5 and TRBJ2-1; TRBD2 matches at 9 bases. This sequence originates from a man aged 25 to 40 in good health. The CDR3 DNA is TGTGCCAGCAGTTACTCGCCTAGCGGGGTTAACAATGAGCAGTTCTTC. The encoded protein is CASSYSPSGVNNEQFF.